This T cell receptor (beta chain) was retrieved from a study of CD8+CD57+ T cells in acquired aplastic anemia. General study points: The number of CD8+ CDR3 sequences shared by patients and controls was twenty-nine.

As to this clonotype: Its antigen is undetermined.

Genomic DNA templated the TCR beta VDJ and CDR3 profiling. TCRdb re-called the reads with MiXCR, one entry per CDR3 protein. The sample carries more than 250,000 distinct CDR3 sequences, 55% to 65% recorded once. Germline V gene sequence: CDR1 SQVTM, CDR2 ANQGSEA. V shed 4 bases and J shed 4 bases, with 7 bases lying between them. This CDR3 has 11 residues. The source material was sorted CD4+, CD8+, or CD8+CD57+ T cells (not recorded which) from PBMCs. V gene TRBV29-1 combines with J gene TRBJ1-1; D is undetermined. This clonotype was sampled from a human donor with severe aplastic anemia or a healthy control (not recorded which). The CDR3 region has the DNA TGCAGCGTTGTGGTGGGCACTGAAGCTTTCTTT. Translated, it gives CSVVVGTEAFF.